This TCR beta chain was sequenced for a study of cytomegalovirus exposure and HLA in healthy donors. Study-wide findings and caveats: TCR beta chains numbering more than 150 were designated cytomegalovirus-associated. Sequencing likely produced, as an artifact, a cluster of highly shared sequence variants. TCR beta V segments were, for the most part, productive about 87% or about 30% of the time in an earlier analysis.

The PCR had 60 Vbeta and 13 Jbeta primers. The method was immunoSEQ multiplex PCR; TCRdb's version includes in-frame clones alone and lacks a portion of them. The data hold about 59,000 clones, with 83% observed a single time. The V gene's germline CDR1 is SQVTM and CDR2 ANQGSEA. CDR3 length equals 11 residues. V was clipped by 4 bases and J by 0 bases, with 3 bases between them. Regarding this clone: The antigen is not known.

The source is a human donor in good health. Sequencing was carried out using PBMCs. The chain employs TRBV29-1 and TRBJ1-1; D gene uncertain. CDR3 sequence reads: CSVGLNTEAFF. The CDR3 DNA sequence: TGCAGCGTTGGGCTGAACACTGAAGCTTTCTTT. Full variable domain (outside the CDR3, taken from reference TRBV29-1 and TRBJ1-1): SAVISQKPSRDICQRGTSLTIQCQVDSQVTMMFWYRQQPGQSLTLIATANQGSEATYESGFVIDKFPISRPNLTFSTLTVSNMSPEDSSIYLCSVGLNTEAFFGQGTRLTVV.